A single sample is the source of the 24 T cell receptor beta chains below, sequenced in a study of early T cells in non-severe SARS-CoV-2 infection. TCRdb re-called the 5' RACE reads with MiXCR, one entry per CDR3 protein. The sample consists of about 56,000 distinct CDR3 sequences, around 16% of them appearing once. The sequenced sample was whole blood, obtained at baseline. The receptors here all came from an adult who was a healthcare worker with PCR-confirmed SARS-CoV-2 infection or an uninfected control (not recorded which).

The sample holds a few counts of this clonotype. The chain couples TRBV9 to TRBJ1-1; 7 bases fit TRBD1. The CDR3 is 16 amino acids. Trimming at V came to 0 bases and at J to 0 bases, leaving 5 bases not matched to a gene. The germline gives CDR1 SGDLS, CDR2 YYNGEE. As DNA, the CDR3 is TGTGCCAGCAGCGTAGACGGGGGGACAGTGAACACTGAAGCTTTCTTT. This codes for CASSVDGGTVNTEAFF.

This clonotype was picked up many times. The rearrangement uses TRBV7-8 and TRBJ1-1; 7 positions agree with TRBD1. The CDR3 has 14 residues. CDR1 SGHVS and CDR2 FQNEAQ come from the germline V gene. The J segment lost 0 bases and the V segment lost 5 bases, leaving 3 bases of the junction unmatched. DNA for the CDR3: TGTGCCAGCAGCGCGGGACAGCTGAACACTGAAGCTTTCTTT. Protein: CASSAGQLNTEAFF.

This clonotype showed up just a few times. The chain employs TRBV9 and TRBJ1-3; no definite D call. The CDR3 has 16 residues. Germline lookup yields CDR1 SGDLS and CDR2 YYNGEE. Trimming took 2 bases from V and 0 from J, leaving 12 bases between them. This CDR3 is CASSVGVALSGNTIYF. CDR3 bases: TGTGCCAGCAGCGTCGGGGTAGCCCTCTCTGGAAACACCATATATTTT.

A few counts support this clonotype. The chain uses TRBV28 and TRBJ1-1, with TRBD1 matching over 9 bases. CDR3 length: 15 residues. V lost 6 bases, J lost 3 bases, and 8 bases stayed unmatched. Germline CDR1 and CDR2: MDHEN and SYDVKM. In DNA form, the CDR3 reads TGTGCCAGCAGCTCCGCCGGGACAGGGTACACTGAAGCTTTCTTT. Translated: CASSSAGTGYTEAFF.

The J gene is TRBJ2-4, the V gene TRBV12-3 or TRBV12-4; 9 nucleotides line up with TRBD2. The junction had 3 bases not matched to a gene; V was cut back by 5 bases and J by 1 base. The CDR3 is 15 residues long. The CDR3 is CASSTSGRAKNIQYF. The CDR3 coding sequence is TGTGCCAGCAGTACCAGCGGGAGGGCCAAAAACATTCAGTACTTC.

There are a few counts of this clonotype. The rearrangement links TRBV2 to TRBJ1-4; D gene ambiguous. There are 13 residues in the CDR3. CDR1 and CDR2 (germline): SNHLY, FYNNEI. Trimming cost V 7 bases and J 6 bases, with 12 bases left between them. CDR3 DNA sequence: TGTGCCAGCAACCAACAAGGCGATGAAAAACTGTTTTTT. It specifies CASNQQGDEKLFF.

The chain joins TRBV20-1 to TRBJ2-3, with 9 bases that match TRBD1. Germline lookup yields CDR1 DFQATT and CDR2 SNEGSKA (reference sequence). V shed 3 bases, J shed 3 bases, and the junction held 16 bases outside the gene matches. The CDR3 contains 18 residues. CDR3 in amino acids: CSASAPKNRGLQTDTQYF. The CDR3 DNA follows: TGCAGTGCTAGTGCCCCTAAAAACAGGGGGCTTCAGACAGATACGCAGTATTTT.

This chain uses TRBV11-2 with TRBJ2-7; TRBD2 aligns across 7 bases. V lost 6 bases and J lost 2; bases outside the gene matches: 13. Germline V lookup: CDR1 SGHAT, CDR2 FQNNGV. The CDR3 loop spans 16 amino acids. The CDR3 region has the DNA TGTGCCAGCAGATCCCCGGGACTACACGCAACCTACGAGCAGTACTTC. Encoded protein: CASRSPGLHATYEQYF.

The J gene is TRBJ2-7, the V gene TRBV19, with 8 nucleotides matching TRBD2. V lost 2 bases and J lost 6; bases outside the gene matches: 12. Germline V gene data show CDR1 as LNHDA and CDR2 as SQIVND (reference sequence). This CDR3 spans 16 amino acids. CDR3 amino acids: CASSINPPGGPGEQYF. The CDR3 region has the DNA TGTGCCAGTAGTATAAACCCACCGGGAGGGCCAGGCGAGCAGTACTTC.

This clonotype turned up a few times. The chain links TRBV28 to TRBJ2-1; 11 positions match TRBD2. CDR3 length: 15 amino acids. Trimming took 2 bases from V and 3 from J; bases not matched to a gene: 0. Per the germline V gene, CDR1 is MDHEN and CDR2 is SYDVKM. The CDR3 loop reads CASSLLAGGYNEQFF. CDR3 DNA: TGTGCCAGCAGTTTACTAGCGGGGGGCTACAATGAGCAGTTCTTC.

This chain uses TRBV6-2 or TRBV6-3 with TRBJ2-4; TRBD2 matches 13 bases. The J segment lost 7 bases and the V segment lost 4 bases, leaving 7 bases of the junction unmatched. The CDR3 is 16 residues long. CDR1 is MNHEY, CDR2 SVGEGT, per germline. The CDR3 loop reads CASSWTSGSMSNIQYF. The CDR3 nucleotides are TGTGCCAGCAGTTGGACTAGCGGGAGTATGAGCAACATTCAGTACTTC.

The gene calls are TRBV15 and TRBJ2-1; tentatively, D is TRBD2 (5 bases). Trimming left V 5 bases short and J 5 bases short, with 19 bases between. Per the germline V gene, CDR1 is LNHNV and CDR2 is YYDKDF (reference sequence). The CDR3 consists of 16 residues. The CDR3: CATSGPTRTQDNEQFF. The CDR3 bases are TGTGCCACCAGCGGACCCACTAGGACCCAAGACAATGAGCAGTTCTTC. The complete variable domain, with remaining parts taken from reference TRBV15 and TRBJ2-1, reads DAMVIQNPRYQVTQFGKPVTLSCSQTLNHNVMYWYQQKSSQAPKLLFHYYDKDFNNEADTPDNFQSRRPNTSFCFLDIRSPGLGDTAMYLCATSGPTRTQDNEQFFGPGTRLTVL.

V is TRBV15 and J is TRBJ2-1; 7 positions match TRBD1. The CDR3 contains 12 residues. J was trimmed by 12 bases and V by 5 bases; bases with no gene match: 7. Per germline, CDR1 LNHNV and CDR2 YYDKDF (reference sequence). The DNA of the CDR3 is TGTGCCACCAGCGTAACAGGGGTCTCGCAGTTCTTC. It is translated as CATSVTGVSQFF.

The rearrangement uses TRBV6-1 and TRBJ2-1; D is undetermined. The CDR3 totals 13 residues. V was cut by 7 bases and J by 0 bases, with 7 bases left in between. Germline V gene sequence: CDR1 MNHNS, CDR2 SASEGT. The CDR3 sequence: CASNPASYNEQFF. CDR3 nucleotides: TGTGCCAGCAACCCAGCCTCCTACAATGAGCAGTTCTTC.

The table lists this clonotype with a few counts. The CDR3 loop reads CASSEGLAGVHEQYF. CDR3 DNA sequence: TGTGCCAGCTCGGAAGGACTAGCGGGAGTCCACGAGCAGTACTTC. J is TRBJ2-7 and V is TRBV18, with 13 bases identical to TRBD2. Trimming cost V 6 bases and J 5 bases; bases outside gene matches: 7. Germline values: CDR1 KGHSH, CDR2 LQKENI. This CDR3 region has 15 residues.

The genes are TRBV3-1 and TRBJ1-2, with D unclear. CDR3 length: 11 amino acids. V was cut by 8 bases and J by 2 bases, with 6 bases left in between. The germline gives CDR1 LGHDT, CDR2 YNNKEL (reference sequence). CDR3: CASQDNYGYTF. The CDR3 DNA sequence: TGTGCCAGCCAGGACAACTATGGCTACACCTTC. The variable domain in full, completed from reference TRBV3-1 and TRBJ1-2, reads DTAVSQTPKYLVTQMGNDKSIKCEQNLGHDTMYWYKQDSKKFLKIMFSYNNKELIINETVPNRFSPKSPDKAHLNLHINSLELGDSAVYFCASQDNYGYTFGSGTRLTVV.

This rearrangement joins TRBV7-3 to TRBJ2-1; 9 bases line up with TRBD2. The trim removed 2 bases at V and 7 bases at J, leaving 9 bases unmatched. The germline gives CDR1 SGHTA, CDR2 FQGTGA. The length of the CDR3 is 16 residues. CDR3 residues: CASSLVGGRGTNEQFF. CDR3 nucleotides: TGTGCCAGCAGCTTAGTGGGCGGGAGGGGAACTAATGAGCAGTTCTTC.

This clonotype was observed a handful of times. The rearrangement uses TRBV7-2 and TRBJ1-6, with D tentatively TRBD1 (6 bases). Germline CDR1 SGHTA, CDR2 FQGNSA. V lost 5 bases, J lost 6 bases, and 17 bases lay in between. CDR3 size: 16 residues. The CDR3 loop reads CASSRGHPTPNSPLHF. DNA for the CDR3: TGTGCCAGCAGCCGGGGACACCCAACGCCTAATTCACCCCTCCACTTT.

This clonotype was observed a handful of times. The rearrangement uses TRBV24-1 and TRBJ2-1; tentative D call: TRBD2 (5 bases). V lost 3 bases to trimming and J lost 7 bases, with 9 bases between them. Germline V gene sequence: CDR1 KGHDR, CDR2 SFDVKD. The CDR3 totals 13 residues. CDR3 nucleotides: TGTGCCACCAGTGATGGAGGCCTGAATGAGCAGTTCTTC. It encodes CATSDGGLNEQFF.

The chain is built from TRBV2 and TRBJ2-1; 9 nucleotides agree with TRBD1. From germline, CDR1 is SNHLY and CDR2 FYNNEI. V lost 2 bases, J lost 6 bases, and 5 bases stayed unmatched. The CDR3 is 15 residues long. The CDR3 region is CASSENTGGSNEQFF. The CDR3, as DNA: TGTGCCAGCAGTGAAAATACAGGGGGCTCCAATGAGCAGTTCTTC.

This clonotype appeared many times. The CDR3 DNA sequence: TGTGCCAGCAGCCAAGATCAAGGGGATACGCAGTATTTT. It translates to CASSQDQGDTQYF. The chain has TRBV4-2 and TRBJ2-3; D not resolved. V shed 0 bases and J shed 6 bases, with 7 bases lying between them. Germline lookup yields CDR1 LGHNA and CDR2 YNFKEQ. The CDR3 loop spans 13 amino acids.

This clonotype appeared many times. The chain combines TRBV2 with TRBJ2-1; D might be TRBD1 (5 bases). Between the trimmed V and J ends, which lost 4 bases and 5 bases, there was a span of 12 bases. The length of the CDR3 is 14 residues. CDR1 is SNHLY, CDR2 FYNNEI, per germline. CDR3 sequence: CASSVSRVNNEQFF. The CDR3 region has the DNA TGTGCCAGCAGTGTTTCCAGGGTTAACAATGAGCAGTTCTTC. The variable domain in full, completed from reference TRBV2 and TRBJ2-1, reads EPEVTQTPSHQVTQMGQEVILRCVPISNHLYFYWYRQILGQKVEFLVSFYNNEISEKSEIFDDQFSVERPDGSNFTLKIRSTKLEDSAMYFCASSVSRVNNEQFFGPGTRLTVL.

The table lists this clonotype with a few counts. This chain connects TRBV10-1 to TRBJ1-1; no clear D gene. Trimming left V 8 bases short and J 4 bases short, with 8 bases between. The germline gives CDR1 WNHNN, CDR2 SYGVQD (reference sequence). The CDR3 spans 11 residues. CDR3 coding DNA: TGCGCCAGCCGGACGGCCACTGAAGCTTTCTTT. Its protein product is CASRTATEAFF.

This clonotype was observed a few times. V and J are TRBV29-1 and TRBJ1-1; tentatively, D is TRBD1 (5 bases). The germline gives CDR1 SQVTM, CDR2 ANQGSEA. Trimming took off 7 bases at V and 0 bases at J, with 9 bases between the two ends. This CDR3 spans 12 amino acids. The chain's CDR3 is CSGVGLNTEAFF. CDR3 DNA sequence: TGCAGCGGCGTGGGGCTGAACACTGAAGCTTTCTTT.